The 25 T cell receptor beta chains below were found in one sample sequenced in a study of T cell responses to AZD1222 COVID-19 vaccine. Repertoires were generated with immunoSEQ multiplex PCR, while TCRdb's copy carries only in-frame clones and drops some. Among about 190,000 clones, 87% were seen once, and the ten largest hold approximately 2.5%. This specimen was peripheral blood, taken on day 0 of MenACWY control vaccination. These receptors were taken from an adult in good health.

This clone occurred once. The CDR3 bases are TGCGCCAGCAGCTTGGCAGACGCCTATGGCTACACCTTC. Translating gives CASSLADAYGYTF. The rearrangement uses TRBV5-1 and TRBJ1-2, with no clear D. The germline CDR1 and CDR2 sequences are SGHRS and YFSETQ. The CDR3 is 13 residues long. Trimming took off 0 bases at V and 4 bases at J, with 7 bases between the two ends.

J is TRBJ2-7 and V is TRBV10-3, with D possibly being TRBD1 (5 bases). Trimming shortened V by 5 bases and J by 4 bases, and 9 bases separated the two germline ends. The CDR3 extends over 12 amino acids. Looked up from germline, CDR1 is ENHRY and CDR2 is SYGVKD. DNA for the CDR3: TGTGCCATCAGTCCGGACAATTACGAGCAGTACTTC. It specifies CAISPDNYEQYF.

Concerning this clone itself: This specimen includes other DNA sequences encoding the same CDR3. The chain is built from TRBV2 and TRBJ1-1; tentatively, D is TRBD1 (5 bases). Germline loops: CDR1 SNHLY, CDR2 FYNNEI. The length of the CDR3 is 13 residues. The germline V and J ends were trimmed by 5 bases and 1 base, with 8 bases remaining between them. The chain's CDR3 is CASSKQGNTEAFF. CDR3 bases: TGTGCCAGCAGTAAGCAGGGGAACACTGAAGCTTTCTTT.

The V call is TRBV19, the J call TRBJ1-2, with D unresolved. V was trimmed by 2 bases and J by 6 bases, leaving 16 bases between them. The CDR3 totals 15 residues. CDR1 LNHDA and CDR2 SQIVND come from the germline V gene (reference sequence). The CDR3 protein is CASSILAGSAHGYTF. The CDR3 nucleotides are TGTGCCAGTAGTATACTCGCGGGGTCAGCCCATGGCTACACCTTC.

This clone was picked up one time. The chain links TRBV5-1 to TRBJ2-3; D might be TRBD1 or TRBD2, each matching 5 bases. CDR3 length: 14 residues. Trimming left V 4 bases short and J 2 bases short, with 11 bases between. Germline-derived CDR1 and CDR2 are SGHRS and YFSETQ. CDR3 residues: CASSVGPVTDTQYF. DNA for the CDR3: TGCGCCAGCAGCGTGGGACCTGTCACAGATACGCAGTATTTT.

The CDR3 DNA reads TGTGCCAGCAGGGCACCGAACACCGGGGAGCTGTTTTTT. Translating it yields CASRAPNTGELFF. V and J are TRBV6-4 and TRBJ2-2; no clear D gene. Germline V gives CDR1 MRHNA, CDR2 SNTAGT. The V end was cut by 6 bases, the J end by 0 bases, with 5 bases between. The CDR3 extends over 13 amino acids.

This chain connects TRBV28 to TRBJ2-7; D possibly matches TRBD1 or TRBD2 (5 bases each). From germline, CDR1 is MDHEN and CDR2 SYDVKM. There are 14 residues in the CDR3. Trimming removed 10 bases from V and 1 base from J, with 17 bases in between. CDR3 nucleotides: TGTGCCACCCAAGCACCCGGGGCTTCCTACGAGCAGTACTTC. This encodes CATQAPGASYEQYF.

V usage is TRBV18 and J usage is TRBJ2-7, with 10 bases that match TRBD2. CDR1 and CDR2 (germline): KGHSH, LQKENI. V dropped 6 bases and J dropped 5; count of bases not matched to a gene: 7. CDR3 size: 14 residues. CDR3 sequence (DNA): TGTGCCAGCTCCTTCATTCTAGCGGGAGACGAGCAGTACTTC. Protein sequence: CASSFILAGDEQYF. Full variable domain (remainder filled in from reference TRBV18 and TRBJ2-7): NAGVMQNPRHLVRRRGQEARLRCSPMKGHSHVYWYRQLPEEGLKFMVYLQKENIIDESGMPKERFSAEFPKEGPSILRIQQVVRGDSAAYFCASSFILAGDEQYFGPGTRLTVT.

This chain connects TRBV18 to TRBJ2-7, with 8 bases identical to TRBD1. CDR1 and CDR2 from the germline V gene are KGHSH and LQKENI. V lost 4 bases to trimming and J lost 2 bases; unmatched junction nucleotides: 4. CDR3 length: 14 amino acids. This chain's CDR3 is CASSRQGAAYEQYF. The CDR3 DNA is TGTGCCAGCTCACGTCAGGGGGCAGCCTACGAGCAGTACTTC.

The chain links TRBV5-1 to TRBJ2-7; 11 positions match TRBD1. V lost 3 bases and J lost 5; bases outside the gene matches: 4. The CDR3 totals 14 residues. Germline assignment: CDR1 SGHRS and CDR2 YFSETQ. For the CDR3, the DNA is TGCGCCAGCAGCTCCGGACAGGGGGCGGACGAGCAGTACTTC. As protein: CASSSGQGADEQYF.

This chain connects TRBV2 to TRBJ1-6; 7 bases map to TRBD1. Trimming removed 10 bases from V and 6 bases from J; junction bases left unmatched: 9. Germline V gene sequence: CDR1 SNHLY, CDR2 FYNNEI. The CDR3 is made up of 14 amino acids. This chain's CDR3 is CATSDRLINSPLHF. CDR3 nucleotide sequence: TGTGCCACTTCGGACAGGTTAATTAATTCACCCCTCCACTTT.

The gene calls are TRBV5-6 and TRBJ1-5; 7 bases fit TRBD1. CDR3 size: 15 residues. The germline CDR1 and CDR2 sequences are SGHDT and YYEEEE. J was trimmed by 2 bases and V by 4 bases; bases with no gene match: 6. The CDR3 spells CASSQQGFGNQPQHF. In DNA form, the CDR3 reads TGTGCCAGCAGCCAACAGGGGTTCGGCAATCAGCCCCAGCATTTT.

The chain uses TRBV2 and TRBJ2-7; 10 nucleotides align to TRBD2. This CDR3 is built from 16 residues. V gave up 3 bases and J gave up 2 bases; unmatched junction bases: 7. The V gene's germline CDR1 is SNHLY and CDR2 FYNNEI. The CDR3 coding sequence is TGTGCCAGCAGTGAGTCTATCGGGACTAGCGCCTACGAGCAGTACTTC. Its translation is CASSESIGTSAYEQYF.

The table lists this clone with a few counts. The CDR3 loop is CASSSLNYGYTF. The CDR3 bases are TGTGCCAGTAGTTCCCTTAACTATGGCTACACCTTC. The gene calls are TRBV19 and TRBJ1-2; D is unresolved. Germline loops: CDR1 LNHDA, CDR2 SQIVND (reference sequence). The CDR3 has 12 residues. The V end was cut by 5 bases, the J end by 1 base, with 5 bases between. The full variable domain, in which reference TRBV19 and TRBJ1-2 provide the parts outside the CDR3, is DGGITQSPKYLFRKEGQNVTLSCEQNLNHDAMYWYRQDPGQGLRLIYYSQIVNDFQKGDIAEGYSVSREKKESFPLTVTSAQKNPTAFYLCASSSLNYGYTFGSGTRLTVV.

This chain links TRBV9 with TRBJ2-2, with D unclear. Deletions cut 2 bases from V and 6 bases from J, with 8 bases between. CDR1 and CDR2 from the germline V gene are SGDLS and YYNGEE. CDR3 size: 13 residues. CDR3 amino acids: CASSVLGSGELFF. The CDR3 nucleotides read TGTGCCAGCAGCGTCTTGGGGTCCGGGGAGCTGTTTTTT.

The chain is built from TRBV23-1 and TRBJ1-1; 7 bases map to TRBD1. TRBV23-1 is recorded as an ORF, its role being uncertain. Unmatched junction bases numbered 12, after V lost 3 bases and J lost 5 bases. This CDR3 spans 16 amino acids. The CDR3 DNA is TGCGCCAGCAGTCAGACCCAACAGGGGAAGGGGACTGAAGCTTTCTTT. Translated, it gives CASSQTQQGKGTEAFF.

V and J are TRBV30 and TRBJ1-6, with D perhaps matching TRBD1 (5 bases). Germline CDR1 GTSNPN, CDR2 SVGIG (reference sequence). The ends were cut back, 1 base at V and 10 bases at J, with 20 bases in the middle. The length of the CDR3 is 16 residues. The CDR3 sequence: CAWSALTGTLDSPLHF. DNA of the CDR3: TGTGCCTGGAGTGCTTTGACCGGGACTCTGGACTCACCCCTCCACTTT.

This clone has a handful of counts. The rearrangement joins TRBV6-2 or TRBV6-3 to TRBJ2-7; TRBD1 matches at 8 bases. CDR3 length equals 16 residues. V was pared by 0 bases and J by 3 bases, with 7 bases of the junction left unmatched. Germline values: CDR1 MNHEY, CDR2 SVGEGT. The CDR3 here is CASSYSTGQGYYEQYF. Here the CDR3 DNA reads TGTGCCAGCAGTTACTCCACAGGACAGGGATACTACGAGCAGTACTTC.

The rearrangement joins TRBV20-1 to TRBJ1-2; D remains unclear. Per germline, CDR1 DFQATT and CDR2 SNEGSKA (reference sequence). Trimming left V 3 bases short and J 5 bases short, with 10 bases between. The CDR3 covers 12 residues. CDR3 amino acids: CSASLAEYGYTF. The DNA for the CDR3 is TGCAGTGCTAGTTTGGCAGAATATGGCTACACCTTC.

The chain has TRBV27 and TRBJ2-7, with a possible D match to TRBD2 (7 bases). Trimming pared 3 bases from V and 7 bases from J, leaving 16 bases between. The length of the CDR3 is 14 residues. The germline V gene encodes CDR1 MNHEY and CDR2 SMNVEV (reference sequence). The CDR3 here is CASSFGGGPREQYF. CDR3 nucleotide sequence: TGTGCCAGCAGTTTCGGCGGGGGCCCACGGGAGCAGTACTTC.

V usage is TRBV5-1 and J usage is TRBJ2-5, with D perhaps matching TRBD1 or TRBD2 (7 bases each). Germline V gene sequence: CDR1 SGHRS, CDR2 YFSETQ. The CDR3 is made up of 18 amino acids. The V end was cut by 4 bases, the J end by 0 bases, with 22 bases between. The CDR3 DNA is TGCGCCAGCAGCCCTGGACTAGTAGGGGGCCTGTACCAAGAGACCCAGTACTTC. The encoded protein is CASSPGLVGGLYQETQYF.

V and J are TRBV5-4 and TRBJ2-1; 11 bases fit TRBD2. V dropped 4 bases and J dropped 6; count of bases not matched to a gene: 9. In germline, CDR1 is SGHNT, CDR2 YYREEE (reference sequence). The CDR3 consists of 16 residues. The CDR3 DNA reads as TGTGCCAGCAGCGGGTTAGCGGGGGGGCAGTTCAATGAGCAGTTCTTC. The encoded protein is CASSGLAGGQFNEQFF.

The CDR3 sequence: CASSIGGGHYNEQFF. CDR3 coding DNA: TGTGCCAGTAGTATAGGTGGAGGGCACTACAATGAGCAGTTCTTC. The chain couples TRBV19 to TRBJ2-1; tentatively, D is TRBD2 (6 bases). This CDR3 spans 15 amino acids. V was cut by 1 base and J by 3 bases, with 10 bases left in between. Germline assignment: CDR1 LNHDA and CDR2 SQIVND (reference sequence).

The chain is built from TRBV6-2 or TRBV6-3 and TRBJ1-5; D possibly corresponds to TRBD1 (5 bases). Deletions cut 2 bases from V and 2 bases from J, with 7 bases between. Germline CDR1 MNHEY, CDR2 SVGEGT. This CDR3 region has 14 residues. The CDR3 here is CASSYRQRNQPQHF. The CDR3 DNA sequence: TGTGCCAGCAGTTACAGACAGCGCAATCAGCCCCAGCATTTT.

This clone came up once. J is TRBJ1-1 and V is TRBV30, with TRBD1 matching 9 bases. CDR3 length: 13 residues. V lost 3 bases and J lost 5; bases outside the gene matches: 4. Germline CDR1 GTSNPN, CDR2 SVGIG (reference sequence). The DNA of the CDR3 is TGTGCCTGGAGCACAGGGGGCAGTACTGAAGCTTTCTTT. Encoded protein: CAWSTGGSTEAFF.